This is a list of T cell receptor beta chains from one sample in a study of T cell responses to AZD1222 COVID-19 vaccine. Sequenced by immunoSEQ multiplex PCR; TCRdb stores in-frame clones only, minus some. The sample lists approximately 79,000 clones, 80% to 90% occurring once. The source was peripheral blood, collected on day 0 of AZD1222 vaccination. The origin of the receptors is an adult in good health. Each CDR3 is given with its conserved first and last residue. Each record gives: J gene, V gene, clone size, CDR3 protein. The size entry is marked missing in some rows and otherwise reads once, few, many or a size class.

>TRBJ1-3|TRBV6-5|.
CASAGTGSGNTIYF
>TRBJ1-1|TRBV9|.
CASSVAGVGAEAFF
>TRBJ1-2|TRBV14|.
CASSHIGKDLANYGYTF
>TRBJ1-5|TRBV6-5|.
CASSYGGRNQPQHF
>TRBJ1-2|TRBV5-1|.
CASSLDTSRFYGYTF
>TRBJ2-7|TRBV11-2|once
CASSSTLLWEQYF
>TRBJ1-3|TRBV3-1/TRBV3-2|few
CASSQDRRFSGNTIYF
>TRBJ2-2|TRBV6-5|.
CASRRGQGFSGELFF
>TRBJ2-7|TRBV11-1|few
CASSFQGPFGQYF
>TRBJ1-1|TRBV3-1/TRBV3-2|.
CASSHGGTEAFF
>TRBJ2-2|TRBV10-3|few
CAISESRWGEVTGELFF
>TRBJ2-1|TRBV9|once
CASSVGLAEYNEQFF
>TRBJ1-5|TRBV2|.
CASSRDRGRGQPQHF
>TRBJ1-2|TRBV6-5|once
CASTVLTGYWNGYTF
>TRBJ1-5|TRBV15|.
CATSRGTGTPGLGWGQPQHF
>TRBJ2-5|TRBV15|.
CATSRGQGAAETQYF
>TRBJ1-2|TRBV28|few
CASSFGWWGYTF
>TRBJ2-1|TRBV19|once
CASSIGGLGLVSGEQFF
>TRBJ1-3|TRBV19|.
CASSLGVSGSRGNTIYF
>TRBJ1-5|TRBV7-2|few
CASSLVGQGYSNQPQHF
>TRBJ2-3|TRBV5-1|.
CASSLRGLRTDTQYF
>TRBJ2-1|TRBV30|.
CAWGTSGSRNEQFF
>TRBJ2-5|TRBV9|.
CASSVARTGGTQYF